The source of this TCR beta chain is a study of graft-versus-host responses after intestinal transplantation. Germline V gene data show CDR1 as LNHDA and CDR2 as SQIVND (reference sequence). The length of the CDR3 is 17 residues. The V gene end was trimmed by 5 bases and the J gene end by 4 bases; junction bases not matched to a gene: 16. Generated by immunoSEQ multiplex PCR, the TCRdb table keeps only in-frame clones and is missing some. The sample consists of tens of thousands of clones, 90% to 95% of them appearing once. Concerning this clone: The antigen is undetermined.

The rearrangement links TRBV19 to TRBJ1-2; 7 bases are shared with TRBD1. The material sequenced was unstimulated CD4+ T cells sorted from spleen or lymph node cells, taken before intestinal transplant. The clonotype originates from a human donor who received an intestinal transplant. The CDR3 nucleotides are TGTGCCAGTAGTCCGAAAGTGGGACAGATCTCAATCTATGGCTACACCTTC. It yields the protein CASSPKVGQISIYGYTF.